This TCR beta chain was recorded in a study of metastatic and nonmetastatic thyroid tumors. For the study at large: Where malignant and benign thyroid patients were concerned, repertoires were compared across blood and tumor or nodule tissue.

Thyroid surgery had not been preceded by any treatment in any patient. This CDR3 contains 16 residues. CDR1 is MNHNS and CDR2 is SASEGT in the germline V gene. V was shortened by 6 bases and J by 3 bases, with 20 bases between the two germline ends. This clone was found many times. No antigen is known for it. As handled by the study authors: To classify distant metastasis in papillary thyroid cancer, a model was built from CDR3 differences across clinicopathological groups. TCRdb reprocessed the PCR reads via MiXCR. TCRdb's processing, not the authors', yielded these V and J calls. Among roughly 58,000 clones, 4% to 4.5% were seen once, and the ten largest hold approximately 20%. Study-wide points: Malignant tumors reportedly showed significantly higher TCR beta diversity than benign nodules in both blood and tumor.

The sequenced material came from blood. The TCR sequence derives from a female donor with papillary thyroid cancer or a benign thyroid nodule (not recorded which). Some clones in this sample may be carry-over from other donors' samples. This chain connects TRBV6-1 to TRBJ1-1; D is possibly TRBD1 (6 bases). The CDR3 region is CASSSGYGAGDTEAFF. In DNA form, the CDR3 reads TGTGCCAGCAGCTCCGGGTATGGAGCAGGGGACACTGAAGCTTTCTTT.